Presented here are 20 T cell receptor beta chains from one specimen sequenced in a study of shared clonotypes between healthy human individuals. Repertoires were generated with immunoSEQ multiplex PCR, while TCRdb's copy carries only in-frame clones and drops some. The sample lists some 470,000 clones, 70% to 80% occurring once. Sequencing used PBMCs. The receptors here all came from a woman between 35 and 50 years old in good health. Some clones in this sample may be carry-over from other donors' samples.

On this clone itself: A read error likely explains this, since a far larger clone differs by one base. The CDR3, as DNA: TGTGCCAGCAGCTTTAACACTGAAGCTTTCTTT. It specifies CASSFNTEAFF. The chain links TRBV5-6 to TRBJ1-1; D unclear. Trimming left V 2 bases short and J 2 bases short, with 1 base between. The CDR3 length is 11 residues. Germline CDR1 SGHDT, CDR2 YYEEEE.

This clone turned up a few times. The rearrangement uses TRBV4-2 and TRBJ2-7; TRBD1 aligns across 8 bases. CDR3 length: 15 residues. Unmatched junction bases numbered 6, after V lost 1 base and J lost 4 bases. Germline V gives CDR1 LGHNA, CDR2 YNFKEQ. CDR3 sequence: CASSQGQGAAYEQYF. The CDR3 nucleotides read TGTGCCAGCAGCCAAGGGCAGGGGGCCGCTTACGAGCAGTACTTC.

The gene calls are TRBV7-2 and TRBJ2-1; TRBD2 matches 10 bases. The germline V gene has CDR1 SGHTA and CDR2 FQGNSA. The CDR3 runs to 16 residues. V was pared by 2 bases and J by 3 bases, with 4 bases of the junction left unmatched. The CDR3 coding sequence is TGTGCCAGCAGCTTACTAGCGGGAGCAGACTACAATGAGCAGTTCTTC. Residues: CASSLLAGADYNEQFF.

V usage is TRBV7-2 and J usage is TRBJ2-3; possible D gene TRBD2, 5 bases. Per germline, CDR1 SGHTA and CDR2 FQGNSA. Between the trimmed V and J ends, which lost 6 bases and 6 bases, there was a span of 19 bases. There are 15 residues in the CDR3. In DNA, the CDR3 is TGTGCCAGCAGTTCAGTGGCGGGCCGTTTGGATACGCAGTATTTT. Its translation: CASSSVAGRLDTQYF.

In its sample, this clone was seen once. V and J are TRBV30 and TRBJ2-4; perhaps TRBD2 as D (5 bases). Germline V gene data show CDR1 as GTSNPN and CDR2 as SVGIG (reference sequence). The CDR3 extends over 14 amino acids. The V end lost 2 bases, the J end lost 2 bases, and 10 bases lay between the germline ends. CDR3 DNA sequence: TGTGCCTGGAGTACGACGGGAACCAAAAACATTCAGTACTTC. The encoded protein is CAWSTTGTKNIQYF.

V is TRBV30 and J is TRBJ2-3, with D maybe TRBD1 (6 bases). Germline CDR1 GTSNPN, CDR2 SVGIG (reference sequence). The CDR3 extends over 12 amino acids. Trimming cost V 6 bases and J 4 bases, with 11 bases left between them. The CDR3 loop reads CACGTPPDTQYF. The CDR3 DNA reads as TGTGCCTGCGGGACACCTCCAGATACGCAGTATTTT.

The chain recombines TRBV6-1 with TRBJ2-7; D could derive from TRBD1 or TRBD2 (6 bases each). Germline CDR1 MNHNS, CDR2 SASEGT. Trimming left V 7 bases short and J 3 bases short, with 7 bases between. This CDR3 spans 11 amino acids. CDR3 sequence reads: CASKGGYEQYF. CDR3 bases: TGTGCCAGCAAGGGGGGCTACGAGCAGTACTTC.

A word on this clone: A far larger clone is one nucleotide away, so this likely arose from a read error. V is TRBV5-6 and J is TRBJ2-1; no reliable D call. The CDR3 has 11 amino acids. In germline, CDR1 is SGHDT, CDR2 YYEEEE. CDR3 in amino acids: CASSSYDEQFF. The DNA for the CDR3 is TGTGCCAGCAGCTCCTACGATGAGCAGTTCTTC.

This sequence joins TRBV18 and TRBJ1-2; TRBD1 might be the D (6 bases). V was shortened by 0 bases and J by 5 bases, with 13 bases between the two germline ends. This CDR3 spans 15 amino acids. Germline V gene sequence: CDR1 KGHSH, CDR2 LQKENI. The CDR3 DNA sequence: TGTGCCAGCTCACCACCTCAGGGGCGGGGATATGGCTACACCTTC. It yields the protein CASSPPQGRGYGYTF.

This clone has just one count. This chain connects TRBV11-3 to TRBJ1-2; TRBD1 matches at 10 bases. There are 15 residues in the CDR3. J gave up 7 bases and V 4 bases, and 9 bases lay outside the gene matches. Germline CDR1 reads SGHNT; CDR2 reads YENEEA. The CDR3 DNA is TGTGCCAGCAGCTACCCGGGACAGGGGAGGTTTGGCTACACCTTC. Protein sequence: CASSYPGQGRFGYTF.

The chain employs TRBV15 and TRBJ1-1, with TRBD1 as a possible D gene (5 bases). The CDR3 runs 15 residues. CDR1 is LNHNV, CDR2 YYDKDF, per germline (reference sequence). V shed 0 bases and J shed 1 base, with 9 bases lying between them. The CDR3: CATSREGDANTEAFF. The CDR3 nucleotides read TGTGCCACCAGCAGAGAGGGGGATGCGAACACTGAAGCTTTCTTT.

J is TRBJ2-5 and V is TRBV7-2, with TRBD1 as a possible D gene (6 bases). With 5 bases removed from V and 5 bases from J, the gap between germline ends came to 15 bases. Germline CDR1 and CDR2: SGHTA and FQGNSA. The CDR3 spans 14 residues. This chain's CDR3 is CASSIQGRRETQYF. DNA for the CDR3: TGTGCCAGCAGCATACAGGGTAGGAGGGAGACCCAGTACTTC.

As regards this clone: A much larger clone lies one base from this, so it may be a read error. The chain couples TRBV11-2 to TRBJ2-2; 8 positions match TRBD2. CDR3 length: 18 amino acids. With 0 bases clipped from V and 5 bases from J, the junction kept 11 bases outside the gene matches. Germline values: CDR1 SGHAT, CDR2 FQNNGV. CDR3 region: CASSLDWGVAGRTGELFF. CDR3 DNA: TGTGCCAGCAGCTTAGATTGGGGGGTAGCGGGAAGAACCGGGGAGCTGTTTTTT.

The genes are TRBV25-1 and TRBJ2-1; perhaps D is TRBD1 or TRBD2 (5 bases each). The germline V and J ends were trimmed by 4 bases and 10 bases, with 14 bases remaining between them. This CDR3 has 13 amino acids. Germline V CDR1 and CDR2: MGHDK, SYGVNS. The CDR3 protein is CASSVNRGREQFF. The DNA for the CDR3 is TGTGCCAGCAGTGTCAACCGGGGACGCGAGCAGTTCTTC. Looking up the rest from reference TRBV25-1 and TRBJ2-1 gives the full variable domain: EADIYQTPRYLVIGTGKKITLECSQTMGHDKMYWYQQDPGMELHLIHYSYGVNSTEKGDLSSESTVSRIRTEHFPLTLESARPSHTSQYLCASSVNRGREQFFGPGTRLTVL.

The chain has TRBV13 and TRBJ2-3; 8 nucleotides align to TRBD2. Germline loops: CDR1 PRHDT, CDR2 FYEKMQ (reference sequence). The CDR3 totals 14 residues. Germline trimming cut 5 bases from V and 7 bases from J; bases unmatched to any gene: 8. The CDR3 sequence: CASSPRGLGNTQYF. The CDR3 DNA follows: TGTGCCAGCAGCCCTAGGGGACTAGGAAATACGCAGTATTTT.

In this sample, this clone turned up many times. The V gene is TRBV5-1, the J gene TRBJ2-7; D is undetermined. There are 15 residues in the CDR3. V was trimmed by 0 bases and J by 1 base, leaving 11 bases between them. Germline assignment: CDR1 SGHRS and CDR2 YFSETQ. CDR3 loop: CASSLGIQESYEQYF. CDR3 in DNA: TGCGCCAGCAGCTTGGGGATCCAGGAATCCTACGAGCAGTACTTC.

The chain couples TRBV28 to TRBJ2-5; 8 nucleotides align to TRBD1. Per the germline V gene, CDR1 is MDHEN and CDR2 is SYDVKM. CDR3 length: 14 amino acids. Trimming cost V 5 bases and J 2 bases; bases outside gene matches: 4. CDR3 DNA sequence: TGTGCCAGCAGTGACAGGGGATTTCAAGAGACCCAGTACTTC. Amino acids: CASSDRGFQETQYF.

The chain employs TRBV7-2 and TRBJ1-1; D gene unclear. The CDR3 contains 13 residues. Germline V gene sequence: CDR1 SGHTA, CDR2 FQGNSA. V was shortened by 5 bases and J by 8 bases, with 15 bases between the two germline ends. The CDR3 region is CASSNTGVPEAFF. Written as DNA, the CDR3 is TGTGCCAGCAGCAACACTGGGGTGCCAGAAGCTTTCTTT.

This clone was counted only a few times. CDR3 loop: CASSGRGLASNEQFF. DNA of the CDR3: TGTGCCAGCAGCGGAAGGGGACTAGCGTCGAATGAGCAGTTCTTC. The chain links TRBV14 to TRBJ2-1, with 10 positions matching TRBD2. The CDR3 contains 15 residues. Germline CDR1 SGHDN, CDR2 FVKESK. Unmatched junction bases numbered 8, after V lost 5 bases and J lost 7 bases.

This clone has more than one count but fewer than ten. The chain couples TRBV6-1 to TRBJ1-4; D call uncertain. This CDR3 comprises 12 residues. Germline CDR1 is MNHNS and CDR2 is SASEGT. Trimming took 3 bases from V and 4 from J, leaving 3 bases between them. The DNA of the CDR3 is TGTGCCAGCAGTGACAGTAATGAAAAACTGTTTTTT. This sequence encodes CASSDSNEKLFF.